What follows is one T cell receptor beta chain and its context. The CDR3 end shows no conserved phenylalanine or tryptophan, and so a read error is likely. The data belong to a study of T-cell reconstitution after alpha-beta-depleted transplantation in children. The CDR3 contains 14 residues. The ends were cut back, 2 bases at V and 5 bases at J, with 12 bases in the middle. Germline lookup yields CDR1 MNHEY and CDR2 SVGAGI. Preparation of the TCRbeta library involved a method that used unique molecular identifiers. TCRdb ran MiXCR on the PCR reads and lists one entry per CDR3 protein. This table holds 600,000 to 700,000 distinct CDR3 sequences, roughly 17% found once.

The sequencing here drew on PBMCs from the stem cell graft donor, taken from the stem cell graft. The chain carries TRBV6-5 and TRBJ2-5; possibly TRBD2 for D (5 bases). This receptor was obtained from a human donor who donated a stem cell graft to a child with acute myeloid leukemia. The CDR3 sequence is CASSYGYSAETQYS. The CDR3 bases are TGTGCCAGCAGTTACGGGTATAGCGCCGAGACCCAGTACTCC.